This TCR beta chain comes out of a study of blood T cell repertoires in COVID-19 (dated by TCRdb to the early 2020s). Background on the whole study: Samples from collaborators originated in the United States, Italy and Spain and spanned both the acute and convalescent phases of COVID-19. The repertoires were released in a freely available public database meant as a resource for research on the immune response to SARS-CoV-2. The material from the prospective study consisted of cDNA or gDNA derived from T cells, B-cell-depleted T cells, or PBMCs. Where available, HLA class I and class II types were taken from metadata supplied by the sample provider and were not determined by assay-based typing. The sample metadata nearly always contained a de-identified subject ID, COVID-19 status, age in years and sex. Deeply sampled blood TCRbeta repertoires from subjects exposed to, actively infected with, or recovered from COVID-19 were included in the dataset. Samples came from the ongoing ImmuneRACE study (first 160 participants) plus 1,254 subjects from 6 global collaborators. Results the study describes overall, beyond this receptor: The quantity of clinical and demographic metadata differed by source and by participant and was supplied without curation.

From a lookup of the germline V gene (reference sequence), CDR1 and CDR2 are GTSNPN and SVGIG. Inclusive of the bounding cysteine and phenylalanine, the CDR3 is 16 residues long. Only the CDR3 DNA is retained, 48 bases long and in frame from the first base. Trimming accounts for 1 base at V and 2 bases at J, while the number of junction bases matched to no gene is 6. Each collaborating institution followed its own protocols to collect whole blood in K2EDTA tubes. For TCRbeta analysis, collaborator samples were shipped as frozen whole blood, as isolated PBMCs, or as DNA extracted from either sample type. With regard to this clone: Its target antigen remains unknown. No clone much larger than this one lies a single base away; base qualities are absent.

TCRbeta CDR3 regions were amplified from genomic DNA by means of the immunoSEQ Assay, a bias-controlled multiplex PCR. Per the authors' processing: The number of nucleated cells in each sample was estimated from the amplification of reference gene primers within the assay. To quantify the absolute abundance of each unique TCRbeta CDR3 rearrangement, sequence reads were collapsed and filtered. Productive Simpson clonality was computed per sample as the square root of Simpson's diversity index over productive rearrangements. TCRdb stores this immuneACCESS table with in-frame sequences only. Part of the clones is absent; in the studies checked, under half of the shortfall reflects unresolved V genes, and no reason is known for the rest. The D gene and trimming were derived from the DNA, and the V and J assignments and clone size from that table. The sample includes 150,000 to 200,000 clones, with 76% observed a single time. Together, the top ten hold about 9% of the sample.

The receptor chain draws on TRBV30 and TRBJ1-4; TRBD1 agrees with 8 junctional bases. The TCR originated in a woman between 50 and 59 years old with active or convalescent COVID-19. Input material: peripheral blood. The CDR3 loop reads CAWSAHWTGTNEKLFF. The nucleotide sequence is TGTGCCTGGAGTGCCCACTGGACAGGGACTAATGAAAAACTGTTTTTT.